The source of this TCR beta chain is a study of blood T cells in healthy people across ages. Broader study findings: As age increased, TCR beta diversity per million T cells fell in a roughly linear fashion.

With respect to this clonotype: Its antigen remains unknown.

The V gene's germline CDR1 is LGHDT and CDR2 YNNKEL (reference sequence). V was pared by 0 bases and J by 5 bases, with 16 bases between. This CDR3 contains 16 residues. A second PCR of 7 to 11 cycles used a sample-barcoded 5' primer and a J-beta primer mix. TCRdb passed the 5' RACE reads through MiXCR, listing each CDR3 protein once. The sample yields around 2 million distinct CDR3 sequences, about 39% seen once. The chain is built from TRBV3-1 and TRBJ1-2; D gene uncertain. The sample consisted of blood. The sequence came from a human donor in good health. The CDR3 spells CASSQDGEQSWYGYTF. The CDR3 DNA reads TGTGCCAGCAGCCAAGATGGTGAACAGTCCTGGTATGGCTACACCTTC.